These T cell receptor beta chains were read from a single sample in a study of shared clonotypes between healthy human individuals. The assay was immunoSEQ multiplex PCR, and TCRdb's table has in-frame clones only and misses some. The repertoire includes about 680,000 clones, 55% to 85% of them detected once, and around 1.8% sits in the top ten. Sequencing used memory CD4+ T cells sorted from blood. The receptor source for this set is a woman aged 25 to 45 in good health. Both conserved end residues are part of each CDR3. A D gene is named only where the DNA matches it firmly. Clone size is given for some rows only: seen once, a few or many times, or a class if the clone is expanded.

J gene	D gene	clone size	V gene	CDR3 protein	CDR3 DNA
TRBJ2-7	-	-	TRBV7-9	CASSRPAASYEQYF	TGTGCCAGCAGCCGCCCCGCAGCCTCCTACGAGCAGTACTTC
TRBJ1-1	-	few	TRBV11-2	CASSAQRDTEAFF	TGTGCCAGCAGCGCACAGAGGGACACTGAAGCTTTCTTT
TRBJ2-3	TRBD2	-	TRBV2	CASRGTSSTDTQYF	TGTGCCAGCAGGGGGACTAGCAGCACAGATACGCAGTATTTT
TRBJ1-5	TRBD1	-	TRBV6-1	CASSREGGDQPQHF	TGTGCCAGCAGTCGGGAAGGGGGCGATCAGCCCCAGCATTTT
TRBJ1-2	-	-	TRBV28	CASSLVGGLGYTF	TGTGCCAGCAGTTTAGTTGGCGGGCTCGGCTACACCTTC
TRBJ2-5	TRBD2	-	TRBV2	CAQIGTSGSRETQYF	TGTGCCCAGATAGGGACTAGCGGGAGTAGAGAGACCCAGTACTTC
TRBJ1-2	TRBD1	-	TRBV7-9	CASSQGTGANYGYTF	TGTGCCAGCAGCCAGGGGACAGGGGCTAACTATGGCTACACCTTC
TRBJ2-5	-	-	TRBV9	CASSVGGFQETQYF	TGTGCCAGCAGCGTAGGAGGGTTCCAAGAGACCCAGTACTTC
TRBJ1-2	-	-	TRBV25-1	CASSEFPLGNYGYTF	TGTGCCAGCAGTGAATTCCCGCTGGGGAACTATGGCTACACCTTC
TRBJ2-1	TRBD2	-	TRBV11-2	CASSLGLAGSYNEQFF	TGTGCCAGCAGCTTGGGACTAGCGGGATCCTACAATGAGCAGTTCTTC
TRBJ2-6	-	-	TRBV19	CASRARSSGANVLTF	TGTGCCAGTAGAGCGAGAAGCTCTGGGGCCAACGTCCTGACTTTC
TRBJ2-1	TRBD2	-	TRBV5-1	CASSSGLAGGQQFF	TGCGCCAGCAGCTCGGGACTAGCGGGGGGACAGCAGTTCTTC
TRBJ1-5	-	once	TRBV5-8	CASSFWEKTNQPQHF	TGTGCCAGCAGCTTTTGGGAGAAGACAAATCAGCCCCAGCATTTT
TRBJ2-7	-	-	TRBV2	CATRDTGTNEQYF	TGTGCCACGCGGGACACCGGGACCAACGAGCAGTACTTC
TRBJ1-4	-	-	TRBV28	CASREAANEKLFF	TGTGCCAGCAGGGAGGCGGCTAATGAAAAACTGTTTTTT
TRBJ2-7	-	-	TRBV11-3	CASSSGEYEQYF	TGTGCCAGCAGCTCGGGAGAATACGAGCAGTACTTC
TRBJ2-1	TRBD2	-	TRBV5-1	CASSLVAGVNEQFF	TGCGCCAGCAGCTTGGTAGCGGGAGTAAATGAGCAGTTCTTC
TRBJ2-7	TRBD1	-	TRBV7-9	CASSSSDRDEQYF	TGTGCCAGCAGCTCCTCGGACAGGGACGAGCAGTACTTC
TRBJ2-1	-	-	TRBV27	CASGPLISYNEQFF	TGTGCCAGTGGGCCCCTCATATCCTACAATGAGCAGTTCTTC
TRBJ2-7	-	-	TRBV29-1	CSVTLPGAMAGSYEQYF	TGCAGCGTCACCTTACCGGGGGCGATGGCGGGCTCCTACGAGCAGTACTTC
TRBJ2-1	-	-	TRBV28	CASRGSGLAYNEQFF	TGTGCCAGCAGAGGGAGCGGGTTGGCCTACAATGAGCAGTTCTTC
TRBJ1-5	-	-	TRBV15	CATSRYPRGAENDPLNQPQHF	TGTGCCACCAGCAGATACCCCAGGGGCGCTGAAAACGACCCGTTAAATCAGCCCCAGCATTTT
TRBJ2-1	-	-	TRBV25-1	CASRTGNAYNEQFF	TGTGCCAGCCGAACAGGGAATGCCTACAATGAGCAGTTCTTC
TRBJ2-2	-	-	TRBV10-2	CASRATGELFF	TGCGCCAGCAGAGCGACCGGGGAGCTGTTTTTT
TRBJ1-1	-	-	TRBV5-1	CASTQRTETGKTEAFF	TGCGCCAGCACCCAACGAACAGAAACAGGGAAGACTGAAGCTTTCTTT
TRBJ1-5	-	-	TRBV2	CASSRQGIGNQPQHF	TGTGCCAGCAGTCGGCAGGGCATCGGCAATCAGCCCCAGCATTTT
TRBJ1-1	TRBD1	-	TRBV25-1	CASSGPNPGGRTLEAFF	TGTGCCAGCAGTGGTCCTAATCCAGGGGGCCGCACACTTGAAGCTTTCTTT